These 7 T cell receptor beta chains came from one sample sequenced in a study of shared clonotypes between healthy human individuals. Measured with immunoSEQ multiplex PCR; TCRdb has only the in-frame clones, and not every one. The sample consists of about 1,500,000 clones, approximately 96% of them appearing once. Material: naive CD4+ T cells sorted from blood. Subset specified: CD45RA+ positively selected. The source of these receptors is a man aged 25 to 45 in good health.

This clone has only one observation. This chain joins TRBV28 and TRBJ2-7; 7 bases are shared with TRBD1. CDR1 MDHEN and CDR2 SYDVKM come from the germline V gene. The CDR3 length is 15 residues. V trimming: 5 bases; J trimming: 1 base; junction bases outside the gene matches: 8. DNA of the CDR3: TGTGCCAGCAGTCGATCCGGGACAGAATCCTACGAGCAGTACTTC. Its translation: CASSRSGTESYEQYF.

Of note for this clone: The sample has other DNA sequences that encode this CDR3 too. The chain is built from TRBV2 and TRBJ2-7; D is uncertain. The CDR3 is made up of 11 amino acids. Germline V gene data show CDR1 as SNHLY and CDR2 as FYNNEI. Deletions cut 6 bases from V and 3 bases from J, with 6 bases between. The CDR3 nucleotides are TGTGCCAGCAGCGAACTCTACGAGCAGTACTTC. It yields the protein CASSELYEQYF.

The chain joins TRBV27 to TRBJ1-3; D call uncertain. CDR1 MNHEY and CDR2 SMNVEV come from the germline V gene (reference sequence). This CDR3 has 16 residues. Trimming took off 5 bases at V and 1 base at J, with 15 bases between the two ends. The DNA of the CDR3 is TGTGCCAGCAGTCCAACCACAGTCGGTTCTGGAAACACCATATATTTT. The encoded protein is CASSPTTVGSGNTIYF.

This clone was recorded once. The chain links TRBV10-1 to TRBJ2-3; D ambiguous. The CDR3 totals 14 residues. Per the germline V gene, CDR1 is WNHNN and CDR2 is SYGVQD (reference sequence). The V and J ends lost 2 bases and 3 bases respectively, with 9 bases between them. The CDR3 DNA reads TGCGCCAGCAGTGAGGGTAGCAGGACAGATACGCAGTATTTT. It is translated as CASSEGSRTDTQYF.

The V call is TRBV5-4, the J call TRBJ2-3; D gene ambiguous. There are 17 residues in the CDR3. V was trimmed by 4 bases and J by 4 bases, leaving 22 bases between them. CDR1 and CDR2 (germline): SGHNT, YYREEE (reference sequence). The CDR3, as DNA: TGTGCCAGCAGCGCCGGGCAGCTCGACCTGCTGGCAGATACGCAGTATTTT. It encodes CASSAGQLDLLADTQYF.

The chain employs TRBV6-1 and TRBJ2-1; D is uncertain. This CDR3 spans 12 amino acids. V lost 6 bases and J lost 8, with 11 bases in between. Germline V gene data show CDR1 as MNHNS and CDR2 as SASEGT. DNA of the CDR3: TGTGCCAGCAGCATTCTGTCGGATGAGCAGTTCTTC. Protein sequence: CASSILSDEQFF.

V is TRBV5-4 and J is TRBJ2-3; no reliable D call. Trimming cost V 0 bases and J 1 base, with 9 bases left between them. This CDR3 is built from 15 residues. CDR1 is SGHNT and CDR2 is YYREEE in the germline V gene (reference sequence). CDR3: CASSLEASRTDTQYF. For the CDR3, the DNA is TGTGCCAGCAGCTTGGAAGCTAGTCGCACAGATACGCAGTATTTT.